This T cell receptor (beta chain) came from a study of blood T cell repertoires in COVID-19. About the research overall: The study drew acute and convalescent COVID-19 samples from the United States, Italy and Spain. T cells, B-cell-depleted T cells, or PBMCs supplied cDNA or gDNA.

In the original analysis: Amplification of reference gene primers was used by the study to estimate nucleated cell counts. The table came from immunoSEQ multiplex PCR; TCRdb's copy has only in-frame clones and leaves some out. For V, J and clone size, that table is used; D and trimming come from the DNA. This sample carries 150,000 to 200,000 clones, around 88% of them seen once, and the ten largest clones take about 5%. Sequencing input: peripheral blood. The TCR comes from a human donor in a cohort sampled during active COVID-19.

CDR3 region: CASSIAQGSYNEQFF. Written as DNA, the CDR3 is TGTGCCAGTAGTATAGCGCAGGGTTCCTACAATGAGCAGTTCTTC. The gene calls are TRBV19 and TRBJ2-1, with a possible D match to TRBD1 (5 bases). The length of the CDR3 is 15 residues. The germline gives CDR1 LNHDA, CDR2 SQIVND (reference sequence). V lost 1 base to trimming and J lost 1 base, with 8 bases between them.